This entry lists 12 T cell receptor beta chains sequenced from one sample in a study of blood T cells in healthy people across ages. It was with a sample-barcoded 5' primer and a J-beta primer mix that a second PCR of roughly 7 to 12 cycles was run. Via MiXCR, TCRdb re-called the 5' RACE reads, giving one row per CDR3 protein. The sample records 730,000 or so distinct CDR3 sequences, less than 45% being singletons. What was sequenced was blood. The source of these receptors is a man at least 80 years old in good health.

This clonotype occurred a few times. This chain links TRBV7-3 with TRBJ2-1, with 10 positions matching TRBD2. The CDR3 runs to 18 residues. Per the germline V gene, CDR1 is SGHTA and CDR2 is FQGTGA. J was trimmed by 9 bases and V by 2 bases; bases with no gene match: 16. In DNA form, the CDR3 reads TGTGCCAGCAGCTTACGGCCTAGCGGGAGCGTGGCTGTCGGTGAGCAGTTCTTC. This sequence encodes CASSLRPSGSVAVGEQFF.

This chain links TRBV6-2 or TRBV6-3 with TRBJ1-1; 8 bases are a match to TRBD1. The germline V gene encodes CDR1 MNHEY and CDR2 SVGEGT. The CDR3 is 14 residues long. V lost 7 bases to trimming and J lost 2 bases; unmatched junction nucleotides: 6. The CDR3 here is CASIRSGGNTEAFF. DNA for the CDR3: TGTGCCAGCATCAGGTCAGGGGGCAACACTGAAGCTTTCTTT.

V and J are TRBV4-1 and TRBJ2-5; 7 bases agree with TRBD2. Germline loops: CDR1 MGHRA, CDR2 YSYEKL. This CDR3 region has 15 residues. The ends lost 3 bases at V and 4 bases at J; junction bases unmatched: 8. The CDR3 reads CASSQSGTKIETQYF. The CDR3 nucleotides are TGCGCCAGCAGCCAGTCCGGGACTAAGATAGAGACCCAGTACTTC.

V and J are TRBV7-9 and TRBJ2-5; D is uncertain. The CDR3 has 13 residues. The germline gives CDR1 SEHNR, CDR2 FQNEAQ (reference sequence). Trimming stripped 5 bases from V and 5 bases from J, with 12 bases between. The CDR3 bases are TGTGCCAGCAGCGTGGACCCGAGGGAGACCCAGTACTTC. Translation: CASSVDPRETQYF. The full variable domain, its missing parts supplied by reference TRBV7-9 and TRBJ2-5, is DTGVSQNPRHKITKRGQNVTFRCDPISEHNRLYWYRQTLGQGPEFLTYFQNEAQLEKSRLLSDRFSAERPKGSFSTLEIQRTEQGDSAMYLCASSVDPRETQYFGPGTRLLVL.

Only a few counts were recorded for this clonotype. V is TRBV27 and J is TRBJ2-1; 8 bases line up with TRBD1. Unmatched junction bases numbered 13, after V lost 4 bases and J lost 8 bases. Germline V gene lookup returns CDR1 MNHEY and CDR2 SMNVEV (reference sequence). This CDR3 spans 16 amino acids. The CDR3 nucleotides read TGTGCCAGCAGTTCCCCCGGGCAGGGGGCGTTAGATGAGCAGTTCTTC. This encodes CASSSPGQGALDEQFF.

This sequence joins TRBV20-1 and TRBJ2-1, with D tentatively TRBD1 (5 bases). Germline V gene sequence: CDR1 DFQATT, CDR2 SNEGSKA (reference sequence). The CDR3 length is 14 residues. The V and J ends lost 6 bases and 10 bases respectively, with 22 bases between them. The CDR3 nucleotides are TGCAGTGCCCGCCAGGGTAGGATTCCCTACGAGCAGTTCTTC. Encoded protein: CSARQGRIPYEQFF.

The sample holds a few counts of this clonotype. The chain uses TRBV7-7 and TRBJ2-3, with a possible D match to TRBD1 (7 bases). The CDR3 runs 15 residues. The ends were cut back, 5 bases at V and 2 bases at J, with 14 bases in the middle. CDR1 and CDR2 from the germline V gene are SSHAT and FNYEAQ (reference sequence). The CDR3 loop is CASSQGGVLTDTQYF. In nucleotides, the CDR3 is TGTGCCAGCAGCCAGGGGGGAGTTCTCACAGATACGCAGTATTTT. Filled out from reference TRBV7-7 and TRBJ2-3, the complete variable domain reads GAGVSQSPRYKVTKRGQDVTLRCDPISSHATLYWYQQALGQGPEFLTYFNYEAQPDKSGLPSDRFSAERPEGSISTLTIQRTEQRDSAMYRCASSQGGVLTDTQYFGPGTRLTVL.

CDR3 coding DNA: TGCAGTGCTAGCCGGGTGGATTCACCCCTCCACTTT. It specifies CSASRVDSPLHF. The V gene is TRBV20-1, the J gene TRBJ1-6; D remains unclear. The germline V and J ends were trimmed by 3 bases and 8 bases, with 8 bases remaining between them. The length of the CDR3 is 12 residues. Germline V CDR1 and CDR2: DFQATT, SNEGSKA (reference sequence).

This chain connects TRBV15 to TRBJ2-3; D may be TRBD2 (7 bases). CDR1 is LNHNV, CDR2 YYDKDF, per germline (reference sequence). CDR3 size: 17 residues. V was pared by 0 bases and J by 1 base, with 14 bases between. CDR3 sequence reads: CATSREPAGAGTDTQYF. The CDR3 nucleotides read TGTGCCACCAGCAGAGAGCCGGCGGGGGCAGGCACAGATACGCAGTATTTT.

The chain recombines TRBV7-8 with TRBJ2-5, with a tentative D call TRBD1 (6 bases). This CDR3 has 11 amino acids. V was shortened by 8 bases and J by 11 bases, with 15 bases between the two germline ends. Germline CDR1 is SGHVS and CDR2 is FQNEAQ. In DNA form, the CDR3 reads TGTGCCAGCGAGATAACAGGGCGGCAGTACTTC. This codes for CASEITGRQYF.

This clonotype turned up a few times. V and J are TRBV15 and TRBJ2-7; D is undetermined. The CDR3 sequence is 12 residues long. The V and J ends lost 0 bases and 3 bases respectively, with 3 bases between them. Per the germline V gene, CDR1 is LNHNV and CDR2 is YYDKDF (reference sequence). The DNA for the CDR3 is TGTGCCACCAGCAGAGATGGCTACGAGCAGTACTTC. Its translation: CATSRDGYEQYF. The whole variable domain, remainder taken from reference TRBV15 and TRBJ2-7, is DAMVIQNPRYQVTQFGKPVTLSCSQTLNHNVMYWYQQKSSQAPKLLFHYYDKDFNNEADTPDNFQSRRPNTSFCFLDIRSPGLGDTAMYLCATSRDGYEQYFGPGTRLTVT.

At least ten counts were recorded for this clonotype. This chain uses TRBV5-1 with TRBJ2-7, with 12 nucleotides matching TRBD2. This CDR3 has 16 amino acids. J lost 6 bases, V lost 4 bases, and 11 bases had no gene match. Germline V CDR1 and CDR2: SGHRS, YFSETQ. CDR3 nucleotide sequence: TGCGCCAGCAGCCACCAACTAGCGGGAGGCCCTCCCGAGCAGTACTTC. This codes for CASSHQLAGGPPEQYF. Full variable domain (remainder filled in from reference TRBV5-1 and TRBJ2-7): KAGVTQTPRYLIKTRGQQVTLSCSPISGHRSVSWYQQTPGQGLQFLFEYFSETQRNKGNFPGRFSGRQFSNSRSEMNVSTLELGDSALYLCASSHQLAGGPPEQYFGPGTRLTVT.